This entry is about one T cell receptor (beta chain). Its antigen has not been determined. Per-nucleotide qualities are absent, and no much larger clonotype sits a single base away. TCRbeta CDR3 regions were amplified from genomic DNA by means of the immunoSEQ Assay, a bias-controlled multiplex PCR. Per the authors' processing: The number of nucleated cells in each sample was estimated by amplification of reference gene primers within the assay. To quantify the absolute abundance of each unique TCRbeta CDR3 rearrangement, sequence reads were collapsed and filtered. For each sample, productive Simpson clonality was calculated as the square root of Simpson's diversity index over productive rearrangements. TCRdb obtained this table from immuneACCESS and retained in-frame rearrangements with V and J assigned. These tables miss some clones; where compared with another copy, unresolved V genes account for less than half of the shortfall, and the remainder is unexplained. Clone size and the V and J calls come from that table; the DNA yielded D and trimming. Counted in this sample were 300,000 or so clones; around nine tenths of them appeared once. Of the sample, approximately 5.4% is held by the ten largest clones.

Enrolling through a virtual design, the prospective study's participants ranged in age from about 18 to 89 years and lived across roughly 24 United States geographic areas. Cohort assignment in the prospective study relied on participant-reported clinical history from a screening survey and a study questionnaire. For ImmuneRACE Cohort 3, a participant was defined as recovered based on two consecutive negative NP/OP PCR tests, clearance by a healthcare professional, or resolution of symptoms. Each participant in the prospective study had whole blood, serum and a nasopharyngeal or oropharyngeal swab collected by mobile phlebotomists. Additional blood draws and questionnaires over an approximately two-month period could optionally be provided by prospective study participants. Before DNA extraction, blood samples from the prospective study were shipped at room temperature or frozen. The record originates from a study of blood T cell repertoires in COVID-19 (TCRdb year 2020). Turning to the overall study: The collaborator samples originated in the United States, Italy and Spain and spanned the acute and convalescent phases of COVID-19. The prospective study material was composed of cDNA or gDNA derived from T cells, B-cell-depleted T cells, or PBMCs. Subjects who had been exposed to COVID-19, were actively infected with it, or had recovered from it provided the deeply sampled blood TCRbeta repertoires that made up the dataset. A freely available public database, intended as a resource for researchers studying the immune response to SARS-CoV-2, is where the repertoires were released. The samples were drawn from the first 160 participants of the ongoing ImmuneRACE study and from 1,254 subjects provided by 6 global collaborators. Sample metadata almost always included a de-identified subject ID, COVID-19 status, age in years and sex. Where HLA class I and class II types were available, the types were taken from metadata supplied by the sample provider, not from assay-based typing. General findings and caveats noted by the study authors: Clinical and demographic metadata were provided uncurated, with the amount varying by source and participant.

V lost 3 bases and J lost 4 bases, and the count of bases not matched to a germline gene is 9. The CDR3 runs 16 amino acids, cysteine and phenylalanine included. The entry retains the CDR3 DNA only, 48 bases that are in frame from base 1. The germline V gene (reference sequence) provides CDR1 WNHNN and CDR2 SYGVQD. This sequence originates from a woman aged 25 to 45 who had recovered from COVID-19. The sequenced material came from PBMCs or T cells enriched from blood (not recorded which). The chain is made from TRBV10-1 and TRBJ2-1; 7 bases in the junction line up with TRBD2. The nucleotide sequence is TGCGCCAGCAGTGACCCAGGGAGGGGTACTTACAATGAGCAGTTCTTC. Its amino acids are CASSDPGRGTYNEQFF.